This TCR beta chain was documented in a study of T cell changes during pregnancy in multiple sclerosis. Sequenced by immunoSEQ multiplex PCR; TCRdb stores in-frame clones only, minus some. The sample contains tens of thousands of clones, approximately 92% of which appear only once. Trimming removed 5 bases from V and 10 bases from J; junction bases left unmatched: 4. The CDR3 has 12 amino acids. The germline gives CDR1 SEHNR, CDR2 FQNEAQ (reference sequence). Sequenced material: peripheral blood, taken in the third trimester of pregnancy. This receptor was taken from a female donor with multiple sclerosis, enrolled in a pregnancy study. The chain joins TRBV7-9 to TRBJ2-1; 8 bases are shared with TRBD2. CDR3 region: CASSPPSGEQFF. Written as DNA, the CDR3 is TGTGCCAGCAGCCCACCTAGCGGGGAGCAGTTCTTC.